A selection of T cell receptor beta chains follows, all from one sample in a study of CD8 T cells in Susac syndrome. MiXCR, run by TCRdb on the immunoSEQ multiplex PCR reads, gives a single entry per CDR3 protein. The top ten clones hold approximately 0.15% of a sample with about 210,000 distinct CDR3 sequences, 94% of them seen once. The sequencing input was CD4+ T cells from PBMCs. The receptors originated from a human donor with Susac syndrome. CDR3s include the opening cysteine and the closing phenylalanine or tryptophan. The order of the fields is J gene, V gene, CDR3 protein.

TRBJ2-2 TRBV20-1 CSAVAGGPFGELFF
TRBJ2-3 TRBV5-1 CASSLLSTGSSTDTQYF
TRBJ2-3 TRBV5-1 CASSSSVQGPDTQYF
TRBJ1-1 TRBV11-1 CASSSKQGYWTEAFF
TRBJ1-4 TRBV15 CATSRDPPNRMRREKLFF
TRBJ2-5 TRBV4-3 CASSQDESREGTQYF
TRBJ1-1 TRBV4-3 CASSQAQGSTEAFF
TRBJ1-5 TRBV12-5 CASGYTGNNQPQHF
TRBJ2-7 TRBV20-1 CSAIPRGSYEQYF
TRBJ1-5 TRBV12-3/TRBV12-4 CASSFRVSNQPQHF
TRBJ1-5 TRBV20-1 CSASQGTNQPQHF
TRBJ2-7 TRBV25-1 CASSPPGQSGEQYF
TRBJ1-5 TRBV28 CASRRQGNQPQHF